Listed here are 14 T cell receptor beta chains from one sample, sequenced in a study of control samples from healthy donors and cancer patients. The repertoire was sequenced with immunoSEQ multiplex PCR; TCRdb's copy has only in-frame clones and lacks some. The sample carries 91,000 or so clones, roughly 90% recorded once. Specimen: blood. The source of these receptors is a woman under 40 in good health.

V and J are TRBV19 and TRBJ2-3; D may be TRBD2 (6 bases). The CDR3 has 14 amino acids. Trimming removed 1 base from V and 4 bases from J, with 9 bases in between. CDR1 is LNHDA, CDR2 SQIVND, per germline (reference sequence). In DNA form, the CDR3 reads TGTGCCAGTAGTATAGGCGGGGCCGCAGATACGCAGTATTTT. Residues: CASSIGGAADTQYF.

This chain joins TRBV28 and TRBJ2-3; D gene ambiguous. V dropped 6 bases and J dropped 2 bases, with 12 bases sitting between them. The CDR3 covers 14 residues. Germline assignment: CDR1 MDHEN and CDR2 SYDVKM. Here the CDR3 reads CASSQYSSTDTQYF. The DNA for the CDR3 is TGTGCCAGCAGCCAGTATAGTTCCACAGATACGCAGTATTTT. The whole variable domain, remainder taken from reference TRBV28 and TRBJ2-3, is DVKVTQSSRYLVKRTGEKVFLECVQDMDHENMFWYRQDPGLGLRLIYFSYDVKMKEKGDIPEGYSVSREKKERFSLILESASTNQTSMYLCASSQYSSTDTQYFGPGTRLTVL.

J is TRBJ1-6 and V is TRBV5-1; D may be TRBD1 (5 bases). The CDR3 length is 15 residues. With 4 bases removed from V and 9 bases from J, the gap between germline ends came to 17 bases. CDR1 SGHRS and CDR2 YFSETQ come from the germline V gene. The CDR3 sequence: CASSPGQAKSSPLHF. The DNA of the CDR3 is TGCGCCAGCAGCCCGGGGCAGGCGAAAAGTTCACCCCTCCACTTT.

The chain is built from TRBV28 and TRBJ1-2; the D gene is possibly TRBD1 (6 bases). CDR1 is MDHEN, CDR2 SYDVKM, per germline. With 7 bases removed from V and 3 bases from J, the gap between germline ends came to 9 bases. The CDR3 spans 12 residues. CDR3 loop: CASTGQHYGYTF. CDR3 sequence (DNA): TGTGCCAGCACCGGACAGCACTATGGCTACACCTTC.

CDR3 DNA sequence: TGTGCCAGCAGCTTGGACAGGCGTAGCACAGATACGCAGTATTTT. It yields the protein CASSLDRRSTDTQYF. This chain joins TRBV5-6 and TRBJ2-3, with D tentatively TRBD1 (5 bases). Trimming shortened V by 0 bases and J by 0 bases, and 8 bases separated the two germline ends. This CDR3 region has 15 residues. Germline loops: CDR1 SGHDT, CDR2 YYEEEE. The whole variable domain, remainder taken from reference TRBV5-6 and TRBJ2-3, is DAGVTQSPTHLIKTRGQQVTLRCSPKSGHDTVSWYQQALGQGPQFIFQYYEEEERQRGNFPDRFSGHQFPNYSSELNVNALLLGDSALYLCASSLDRRSTDTQYFGPGTRLTVL.

V and J are TRBV18 and TRBJ2-7; TRBD2 matches 9 bases. The CDR3 consists of 15 residues. V lost 3 bases and J lost 2; bases outside the gene matches: 5. Germline V gene sequence: CDR1 KGHSH, CDR2 LQKENI. The CDR3 sequence: CASSPNSGGTYEQYF. CDR3 sequence (DNA): TGTGCCAGCTCACCCAATAGCGGGGGAACCTACGAGCAGTACTTC.

CDR3: CASGTGGANTGELFF. For the CDR3, the DNA is TGTGCCAGTGGTACAGGGGGCGCGAACACCGGGGAGCTGTTTTTT. This chain connects TRBV19 to TRBJ2-2; 9 bases agree with TRBD1. With V trimmed by 8 bases and J by 0 bases, 4 bases remained unmatched. CDR1 LNHDA and CDR2 SQIVND come from the germline V gene (reference sequence). The CDR3 has 15 residues. Full variable domain (remainder filled in from reference TRBV19 and TRBJ2-2): DGGITQSPKYLFRKEGQNVTLSCEQNLNHDAMYWYRQDPGQGLRLIYYSQIVNDFQKGDIAEGYSVSREKKESFPLTVTSAQKNPTAFYLCASGTGGANTGELFFGEGSRLTVL.

The rearrangement links TRBV28 to TRBJ1-1; D is perhaps TRBD1 (6 bases). V was clipped by 9 bases and J by 9 bases, with 20 bases between them. The CDR3 length is 13 residues. Per the germline V gene, CDR1 is MDHEN and CDR2 is SYDVKM. CDR3 in amino acids: CASQLGGGGKAFF. CDR3 bases: TGTGCCAGTCAGTTGGGAGGGGGGGGAAAAGCTTTCTTT.

The chain is built from TRBV7-9 and TRBJ2-1; perhaps TRBD2 as D (5 bases). Trimming pared 3 bases from V and 5 bases from J, leaving 14 bases between. There are 15 residues in the CDR3. In germline, CDR1 is SEHNR, CDR2 FQNEAQ (reference sequence). DNA of the CDR3: TGTGCCAGCAGCTTTATACGGGAAGAGCACAATGAGCAGTTCTTC. Translated: CASSFIREEHNEQFF.

The chain carries TRBV7-2 and TRBJ2-5; 8 bases fit TRBD1. The germline V gene encodes CDR1 SGHTA and CDR2 FQGNSA. This CDR3 is built from 15 residues. The junction had 5 bases not matched to a gene; V was cut back by 5 bases and J by 0 bases. Written as DNA, the CDR3 is TGTGCCAGCAGCCCCAGACAGGGGTACCAAGAGACCCAGTACTTC. Its translation: CASSPRQGYQETQYF.

CDR3 loop: CASRWDRGNPYEQYF. CDR3 nucleotides: TGTGCCAGCCGGTGGGACAGGGGTAATCCCTACGAGCAGTACTTC. V is TRBV6-5 and J is TRBJ2-7, with 10 bases matching TRBD1. This CDR3 spans 15 amino acids. V trimming: 8 bases; J trimming: 2 bases; junction bases outside the gene matches: 9. Germline CDR1 and CDR2: MNHEY and SVGAGI.

The V gene is TRBV29-1, the J gene TRBJ2-1, with 12 bases lining up with TRBD1. The CDR3 extends over 15 amino acids. Germline-derived CDR1 and CDR2 are SQVTM and ANQGSEA. J lost 8 bases, V lost 7 bases, and 12 bases had no gene match. The CDR3 bases are TGCAGCGGAAACGAGCGGGACAGGGGGCGGTATGAGCAGTTCTTC. Protein product: CSGNERDRGRYEQFF.

This chain uses TRBV18 with TRBJ1-5; no definite D call. The germline V and J ends were trimmed by 0 bases and 2 bases, with 11 bases remaining between them. CDR1 is KGHSH, CDR2 LQKENI, per germline. The CDR3 loop spans 16 amino acids. The CDR3 DNA is TGTGCCAGCTCACCACCCAGTGCTAGAGGCAATCAGCCCCAGCATTTT. Translation gives CASSPPSARGNQPQHF. The whole variable domain, filled in from reference TRBV18 and TRBJ1-5, reads NAGVMQNPRHLVRRRGQEARLRCSPMKGHSHVYWYRQLPEEGLKFMVYLQKENIIDESGMPKERFSAEFPKEGPSILRIQQVVRGDSAAYFCASSPPSARGNQPQHFGDGTRLSIL.

The chain recombines TRBV28 with TRBJ1-5; unclear D gene. CDR1 and CDR2 from the germline V gene are MDHEN and SYDVKM. Trimming cost V 8 bases and J 4 bases, with 15 bases left between them. The CDR3 length is 14 residues. The CDR3 here is CASGSIWGNQPQHF. The DNA for the CDR3 is TGTGCCAGCGGATCAATCTGGGGAAATCAGCCCCAGCATTTT.